The sequence of this T cell receptor (beta chain) was determined in a study of T cell changes during pregnancy in multiple sclerosis (dated by TCRdb to the late 2010s). Notes on the research overall: Changes in the T cell repertoire over the course of pregnancy were examined in this study in women with multiple sclerosis.

Receptor amplification or capture employed the immunoSEQ multiplex PCR assay. TCRdb's version of the immuneACCESS table is confined to in-frame rearrangements and falls short of the full clone set. An unresolved V gene accounts for under half of the shortfall where checked; the remainder is of unknown origin. This sample comprises approximately 46,000 clones, approximately 90% of them detected only once. 2.9% of the sample is held by the ten biggest clonotypes. Details on this clone: Its specific antigen is unknown. Base quality data are lacking; no much larger clone is found one base away.

The CDR3, cysteine through phenylalanine, is 13 amino acids long. Only CDR3 DNA is held: 39 bases, read in frame from base 1. V loses 1 base, J loses 3 bases, and the germline ends lie 6 bases apart. CDR1 SGHTA and CDR2 FQGNSA are derived from the germline V gene. The material sequenced was CD8+ T cells from peripheral blood mononuclear cells, taken in the second trimester of pregnancy. This chain is built from TRBV7-2 and TRBJ1-1; no D segment can be confidently identified. This sequence was found in a female donor with multiple sclerosis, enrolled in a pregnancy study. For the CDR3, the sequence is CASSLESHTEAFF. Read as DNA, the sequence is TGTGCCAGCAGCTTAGAGAGTCACACTGAAGCTTTCTTT. Extended through the reference TRBV7-2 and TRBJ1-1 proteins, this CDR3 yields the full variable domain: GAGVSQSPSNKVTEKGKDVELRCDPISGHTALYWYRQSLGQGLEFLIYFQGNSAPDKSGLPSDRFSAERTGGSVSTLTIQRTQQEDSAVYLCASSLESHTEAFFGQGTRLTVV.